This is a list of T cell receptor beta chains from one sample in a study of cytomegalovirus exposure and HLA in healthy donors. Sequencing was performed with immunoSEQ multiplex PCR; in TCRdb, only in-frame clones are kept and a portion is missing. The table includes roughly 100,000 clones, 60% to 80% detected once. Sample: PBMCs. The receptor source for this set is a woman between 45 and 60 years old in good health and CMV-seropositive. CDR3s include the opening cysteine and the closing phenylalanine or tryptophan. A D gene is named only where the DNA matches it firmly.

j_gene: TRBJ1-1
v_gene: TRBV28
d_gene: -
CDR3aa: CASSLANTEAFF

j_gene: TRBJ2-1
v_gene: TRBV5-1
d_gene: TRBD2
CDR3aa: CASSPSGSSYNEQFF

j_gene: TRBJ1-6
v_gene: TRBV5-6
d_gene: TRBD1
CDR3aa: CASSIDRDSRNNSPLHF

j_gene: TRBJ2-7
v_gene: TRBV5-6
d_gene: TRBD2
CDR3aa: CASSSPLTSGSHEQYF

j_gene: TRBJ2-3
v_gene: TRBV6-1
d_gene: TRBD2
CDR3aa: CASSTLAGRTDTQYF

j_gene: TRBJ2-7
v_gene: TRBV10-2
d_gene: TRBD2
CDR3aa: CASSDFAGTSGLGGYYEQYF

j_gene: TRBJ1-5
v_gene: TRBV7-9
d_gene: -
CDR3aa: CSSSLVGEPQHF

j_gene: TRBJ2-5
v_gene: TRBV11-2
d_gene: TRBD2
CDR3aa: CASTIAGGPKETQYF

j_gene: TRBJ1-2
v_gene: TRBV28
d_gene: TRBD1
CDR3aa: CASRVGQGYGYTF

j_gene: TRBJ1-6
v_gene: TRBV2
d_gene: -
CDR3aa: CASNVRGMGSPLHF

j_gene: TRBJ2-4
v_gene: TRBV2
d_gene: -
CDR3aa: CASSETRSKNIQYF

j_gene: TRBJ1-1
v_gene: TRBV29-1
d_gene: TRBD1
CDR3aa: CSGGQGLNTEAFF

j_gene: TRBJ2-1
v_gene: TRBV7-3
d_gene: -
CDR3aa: CASSLSGGGNEQFF

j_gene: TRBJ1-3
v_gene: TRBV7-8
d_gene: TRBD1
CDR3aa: CASSARPGTGGRYSGNTIYF

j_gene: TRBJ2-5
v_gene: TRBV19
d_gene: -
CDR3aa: CASSDSGRAETQYF

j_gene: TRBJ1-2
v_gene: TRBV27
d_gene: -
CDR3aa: CASSLSIRAGGYTF

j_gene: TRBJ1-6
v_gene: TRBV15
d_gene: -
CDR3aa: CATSREGGSYNSPLHF